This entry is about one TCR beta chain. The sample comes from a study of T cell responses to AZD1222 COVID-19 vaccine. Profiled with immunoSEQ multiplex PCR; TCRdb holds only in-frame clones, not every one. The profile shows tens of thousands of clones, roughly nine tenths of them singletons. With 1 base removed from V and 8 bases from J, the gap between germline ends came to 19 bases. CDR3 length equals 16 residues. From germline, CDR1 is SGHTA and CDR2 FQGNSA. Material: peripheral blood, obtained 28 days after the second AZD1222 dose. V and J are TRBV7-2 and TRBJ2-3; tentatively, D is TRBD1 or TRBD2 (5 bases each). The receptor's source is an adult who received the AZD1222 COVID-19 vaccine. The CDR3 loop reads CASSLVFIGGRGTQYF. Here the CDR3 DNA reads TGTGCCAGCAGCTTAGTCTTCATTGGGGGTAGGGGTACGCAGTATTTT.